The 19 T cell receptor beta chains below come from one sample, sequenced in a study of sequential checkpoint blockade in melanoma (dated by TCRdb to the late 2010s). The treatment or condition label, read with the paper, signifies: randomized to nivolumab then ipilimumab (arm A) or the reverse (arm B). The library was built by means of the immunoSEQ multiplex PCR assay. Entries here come from immuneACCESS through TCRdb and include only in-frame sequences with V and J called. Some clones fail to appear in such tables; in the studies checked, an unresolved V gene covers under half of the shortfall, and the cause of the remainder is unknown. Recorded for this sample are some 8,000 clones; 28% of them occurred a single time. The leading ten clones occupy almost 5.5% of the sample. The sample in question was tumor tissue (inferred from file names), obtained from a patient given nivolumab and ipilimumab in sequence. These receptors were obtained from a human donor with melanoma.

This clone was observed a single time. The chain carries TRBV5-1 and TRBJ1-1; no reliable D call. The CDR3 has 14 amino acids. V lost 4 bases, J lost 1 base, and 11 bases lay in between. Germline V gene sequence: CDR1 SGHRS, CDR2 YFSETQ. CDR3 sequence: CASSRVTQNTEAFF. DNA for the CDR3: TGCGCCAGCAGCCGGGTAACACAGAACACTGAAGCTTTCTTT. The variable domain in full, completed from reference TRBV5-1 and TRBJ1-1, reads KAGVTQTPRYLIKTRGQQVTLSCSPISGHRSVSWYQQTPGQGLQFLFEYFSETQRNKGNFPGRFSGRQFSNSRSEMNVSTLELGDSALYLCASSRVTQNTEAFFGQGTRLTVV.

The chain combines TRBV11-3 with TRBJ2-6; D not certain. Germline V gene data show CDR1 as SGHNT and CDR2 as YENEEA. The CDR3 covers 16 residues. V lost 3 bases to trimming and J lost 2 bases, with 11 bases between them. The CDR3 DNA reads TGTGCCAGCAGCTTTTCAGGTTGGGCTGGGGCCAACGTCCTGACTTTC. Amino acids: CASSFSGWAGANVLTF.

This clone showed up just a few times. In nucleotides, the CDR3 is TGCGCCAGCAGCCAGGGTAGCAATGAGCAGTTCTTC. Residues: CASSQGSNEQFF. The V call is TRBV4-1, the J call TRBJ2-1; D gene ambiguous. Deletions cut 3 bases from V and 6 bases from J, with 6 bases between. The germline CDR1 and CDR2 sequences are MGHRA and YSYEKL. The CDR3 loop spans 12 amino acids.

CDR3 region: CASSSLASGATSYNEQFF. The CDR3 nucleotides read TGTGCCAGCAGCTCGCTGGCGAGCGGGGCGACTTCCTACAATGAGCAGTTCTTC. The chain combines TRBV7-4 with TRBJ2-1, with TRBD2 matching over 7 bases. The germline gives CDR1 SGHVT, CDR2 SQSDAQ. There are 18 residues in the CDR3. Trimming at V came to 4 bases and at J to 1 base, leaving 13 bases not matched to a gene. Supplemented by reference TRBV7-4 and TRBJ2-1, the full variable domain reads GAGVSQSPRYKVAKRGRDVALRCDSISGHVTLYWYRQTLGQGSEVLTYSQSDAQRDKSGRPSGRFSAERPERSVSTLKIQRTEQGDSAVYLCASSSLASGATSYNEQFFGPGTRLTVL.

The chain uses TRBV6-8 and TRBJ1-1; 8 nucleotides align to TRBD1. Trimming at V came to 5 bases and at J to 7 bases, leaving 12 bases not matched to a gene. The CDR3 sequence is 15 residues long. The germline gives CDR1 MNHGY, CDR2 SAAAGT. In DNA, the CDR3 is TGTGCCAGCAGTAAAAAACCGGGACAGGTTTATGAAGCTTTCTTT. It codes for CASSKKPGQVYEAFF.

The chain joins TRBV6-8 to TRBJ1-3; TRBD1 matches at 8 bases. Losses at the gene ends were 6 bases for V and 0 bases for J; bases not matched to a gene: 10. The CDR3 is made up of 17 amino acids. CDR1 is MNHGY, CDR2 SAAAGT, per germline. CDR3 region: CASSGGTGYFSGNTIYF. Here the CDR3 DNA reads TGTGCCAGCAGCGGCGGGACAGGTTATTTCTCTGGAAACACCATATATTTT.

A few counts support this clone. The chain couples TRBV6-8 to TRBJ1-2; 7 bases fit TRBD1. From germline, CDR1 is MNHGY and CDR2 SAAAGT. The ends lost 5 bases at V and 5 bases at J; junction bases unmatched: 8. CDR3 length: 14 residues. The CDR3 spells CASSNDRAPYGYTF. The CDR3 DNA follows: TGTGCCAGCAGTAACGACAGGGCCCCTTATGGCTACACCTTC.

The chain joins TRBV5-1 to TRBJ1-1; 9 bases match TRBD1. Germline V gene lookup returns CDR1 SGHRS and CDR2 YFSETQ. The V and J ends lost 2 bases and 2 bases, in that order; junction bases with no gene match: 1. The CDR3 spans 14 residues. The CDR3 region is CASSLTGGNTEAFF. The CDR3, as DNA: TGCGCCAGCAGCTTAACAGGGGGCAACACTGAAGCTTTCTTT.

The chain carries TRBV6-8 and TRBJ2-1; possibly TRBD1 for D (5 bases). Germline CDR1 is MNHGY and CDR2 is SAAAGT. Trimming shortened V by 0 bases and J by 9 bases, and 15 bases separated the two germline ends. CDR3 length: 15 residues. The CDR3 loop reads CASSYSTGHWSEQFF. In DNA, the CDR3 is TGTGCCAGCAGTTACTCGACCGGACACTGGAGTGAGCAGTTCTTC.

V and J are TRBV9 and TRBJ1-6, with D unresolved. Trimming left V 0 bases short and J 8 bases short, with 9 bases between. Per germline, CDR1 SGDLS and CDR2 YYNGEE. The CDR3 loop spans 14 amino acids. CDR3: CASSVAQRDSPLHF. The CDR3 region has the DNA TGTGCCAGCAGCGTAGCACAGAGAGATTCACCCCTCCACTTT.

By sample share, this clone is medium-sized (0.01 to 0.1%). The V call is TRBV6-8, the J call TRBJ2-7; 11 nucleotides align to TRBD2. Germline V lookup: CDR1 MNHGY, CDR2 SAAAGT. There are 15 residues in the CDR3. The trim removed 6 bases at V and 7 bases at J, leaving 11 bases unmatched. The chain's CDR3 is CASSLILAGALEQYF. The CDR3 region has the DNA TGTGCCAGCAGCTTGATACTAGCGGGGGCGTTGGAGCAGTACTTC.

By sample fraction, this clone is medium-sized. V gene TRBV25-1 combines with J gene TRBJ2-7; 8 nucleotides align to TRBD1. The ends lost 3 bases at V and 0 bases at J; junction bases unmatched: 7. This CDR3 comprises 16 residues. CDR1 is MGHDK and CDR2 is SYGVNS in the germline V gene. In DNA form, the CDR3 reads TGTGCCAGCAGTGACCCTAGACAGGGGCTCTCCTACGAGCAGTACTTC. This sequence encodes CASSDPRQGLSYEQYF.

The V call is TRBV4-1, the J call TRBJ2-5; D call uncertain. V lost 0 bases, J lost 4 bases, and 6 bases lay in between. The CDR3 totals 13 residues. The germline V gene encodes CDR1 MGHRA and CDR2 YSYEKL. CDR3 loop: CASSQERRETQYF. CDR3 bases: TGCGCCAGCAGCCAAGAGAGGAGAGAGACCCAGTACTTC.

J is TRBJ2-1 and V is TRBV30; either TRBD1 or TRBD2 may supply D (6 bases each). The CDR3 is made up of 12 amino acids. With 3 bases removed from V and 10 bases from J, the gap between germline ends came to 13 bases. In germline, CDR1 is GTSNPN, CDR2 SVGIG (reference sequence). The CDR3 protein is CAWSAGQLEQFF. The CDR3 region has the DNA TGTGCCTGGAGCGCGGGACAATTAGAGCAGTTCTTC.

The gene calls are TRBV6-8 and TRBJ2-7; D perhaps matches TRBD1 (6 bases). V dropped 6 bases and J dropped 3 bases, with 15 bases sitting between them. CDR3 length: 14 amino acids. Germline V gene lookup returns CDR1 MNHGY and CDR2 SAAAGT. CDR3 in DNA: TGTGCCAGCAGGGCCGGGACATACCGCTACGAGCAGTACTTC. This encodes CASRAGTYRYEQYF.

This chain joins TRBV11-3 and TRBJ2-5, with 7 bases matching TRBD2. The CDR3 extends over 14 amino acids. From germline, CDR1 is SGHNT and CDR2 YENEEA. Trimming cost V 4 bases and J 4 bases; bases outside gene matches: 6. Here the CDR3 DNA reads TGTGCCAGCAGCTCCTCCCCGGGGGGAGAGACCCAGTACTTC. Its translation is CASSSSPGGETQYF.

The chain joins TRBV14 to TRBJ2-3, with TRBD1 identical over 7 bases. This CDR3 contains 17 residues. The germline V gene encodes CDR1 SGHDN and CDR2 FVKESK. Trimming removed 6 bases from V and 1 base from J; junction bases left unmatched: 13. The CDR3, as DNA: TGTGCCAGCAGACAACCCCATCTTGGACAGGGCACAGATACGCAGTATTTT. Encoded protein: CASRQPHLGQGTDTQYF. Based on the CDR3 plus reference TRBV14 and TRBJ2-3, the full variable domain is EAGVTQFPSHSVIEKGQTVTLRCDPISGHDNLYWYRRVMGKEIKFLLHFVKESKQDESGMPNNRFLAERTGGTYSTLKVQPAELEDSGVYFCASRQPHLGQGTDTQYFGPGTRLTVL.

The rearrangement links TRBV25-1 to TRBJ2-3; 12 nucleotides agree with TRBD2. The V gene end was trimmed by 3 bases and the J gene end by 3 bases; junction bases not matched to a gene: 7. This CDR3 spans 17 amino acids. Germline values: CDR1 MGHDK, CDR2 SYGVNS. The CDR3 coding sequence is TGTGCCAGCAGTGAGCGCAAAGGGACTAGCGGGACAGATACGCAGTATTTT. This encodes CASSERKGTSGTDTQYF.

The rearrangement uses TRBV12-1 and TRBJ2-7. TRBV12-1 is listed as a pseudogene. The CDR3 runs to 13 residues. Here the CDR3 reads CASSFLVPYEQYF. DNA for the CDR3: TGTGCCAGCAGCTTTCTGGTACCCTACGAGCAGTACTTC.